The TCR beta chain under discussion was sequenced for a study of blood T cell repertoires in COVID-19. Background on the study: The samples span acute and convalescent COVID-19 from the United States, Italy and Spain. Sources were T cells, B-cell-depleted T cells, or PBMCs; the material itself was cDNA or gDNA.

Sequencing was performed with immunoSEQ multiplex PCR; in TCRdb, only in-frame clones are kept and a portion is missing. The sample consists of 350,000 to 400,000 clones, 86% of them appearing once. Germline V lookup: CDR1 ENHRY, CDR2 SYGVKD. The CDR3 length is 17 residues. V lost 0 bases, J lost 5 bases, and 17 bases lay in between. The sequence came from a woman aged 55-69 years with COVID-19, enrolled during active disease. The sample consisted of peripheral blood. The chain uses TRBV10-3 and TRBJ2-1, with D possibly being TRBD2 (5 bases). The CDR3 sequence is CAISESLFGNLNNEQFF. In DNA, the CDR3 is TGTGCCATCAGTGAGTCCCTCTTCGGGAATCTAAACAATGAGCAGTTCTTC.